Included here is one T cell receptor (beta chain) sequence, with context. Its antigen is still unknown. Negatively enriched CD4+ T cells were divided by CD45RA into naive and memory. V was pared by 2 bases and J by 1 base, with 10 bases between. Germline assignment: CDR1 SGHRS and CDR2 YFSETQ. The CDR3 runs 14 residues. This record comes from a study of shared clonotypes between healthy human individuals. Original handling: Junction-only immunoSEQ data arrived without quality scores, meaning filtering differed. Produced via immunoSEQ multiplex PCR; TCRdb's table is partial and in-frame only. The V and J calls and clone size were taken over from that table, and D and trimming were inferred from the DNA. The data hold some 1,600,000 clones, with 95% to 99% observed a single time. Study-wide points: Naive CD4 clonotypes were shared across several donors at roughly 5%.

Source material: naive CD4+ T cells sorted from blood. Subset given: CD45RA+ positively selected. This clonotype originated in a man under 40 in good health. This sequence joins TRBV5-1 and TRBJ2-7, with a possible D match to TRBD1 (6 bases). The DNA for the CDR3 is TGCGCCAGCAGCTTTTGGACAGATTCCTACGAGCAGTACTTC. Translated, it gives CASSFWTDSYEQYF.